This T cell receptor beta chain appears in the sequencing data of a study of shared clonotypes between healthy human individuals. Study conclusions and caveats: Rarefaction showed sorted-subset sequencing was incomplete despite large depth. Estimated clonotype richness was generally higher in naive than memory subsets. Naive CD4 clonotype sharing across several donors was 4% to 5%.

CD8 cells regarded as naive lacked CD45RO, were positively chosen for CCR7, and omitted terminally differentiated effector memory CD45RA+ cells. This CDR3 contains 15 residues. Germline V gene data show CDR1 as SEHNR and CDR2 as FQNEAQ (reference sequence). With V trimmed by 6 bases and J by 6 bases, 12 bases remained unmatched. A note on this clone: As yet, its antigen is unknown.

Profiling relied on immunoSEQ multiplex PCR, and the TCRdb table lists in-frame clones only, not all of them. The sample consists of about 2.1 million clones, over 85% of them appearing once. The sequenced sample consisted of naive CD8+ T cells from PBMCs. The sequence came from a man aged 18 to 35 in good health. Some clones in this sample may be carry-over from other donors' samples. The chain has TRBV7-9 and TRBJ2-7, with 9 bases identical to TRBD1. The chain's CDR3 is CASRHNRGLQGEQYF. As DNA, the CDR3 is TGTGCCAGCAGACATAACAGGGGGCTCCAGGGCGAGCAGTACTTC.